This T cell receptor beta chain was recorded in a study of T-cell reconstitution after alpha-beta-depleted transplantation in children. The study, taken as a whole, reports: A year post-transplant, T-cell counts and diversity derived mostly from newly produced T cells. There were some patients whose high TCRbeta diversity at day 60 came from surviving recipient T cells and thymic progenitors.

As it was prepared, the TCRbeta library received unique molecular identifiers. A single record per CDR3 protein comes from TCRdb applying MiXCR to the PCR reads. The data show 600,000 or so distinct CDR3 sequences, approximately 22% seen once. The CDR3 contains 16 residues. The germline V and J ends were trimmed by 8 bases and 0 bases, with 20 bases remaining between them. Germline CDR1 DFQATT, CDR2 SNEGSKA (reference sequence). This clonotype was counted a few times. Its antigen is not known. The sequencing here drew on PBMCs, mostly from graft donor cells, taken 360 days after TCRalphabeta/CD19-depleted stem cell transplant. The TCR was taken from a boy in the first two years of life who had a stem cell transplant for acute myeloid leukemia, so the T cells may come from the graft donor. J is TRBJ2-1 and V is TRBV20-1; perhaps D is TRBD1 or TRBD2 (6 bases each). The CDR3 DNA follows: TGCAGTACCTTAGAGGGGGGACTTAGCTCCTACAATGAGCAGTTCTTC. Its translation: CSTLEGGLSSYNEQFF.